A single TCR beta chain is shown here with its context. Its antigen is unknown. Template switching, a step in the protocol, added a universal primer site, and cDNA carried unique molecular identifiers. TCRdb called the 5' RACE reads again in MiXCR, with one record for every CDR3 protein. The sample yields roughly 720,000 distinct CDR3 sequences, about 20% seen once. These data come from a study of identical twins. Study-wide points: Invariant MAIT and iNKT cells are populations that could partly confound zero-insertion analyses. Whereas memory repertoires showed no such difference, abundant cord blood beta clonotypes carried fewer insertions. It was cross-sectional statistical analysis, not following the same donors, that the conclusions relied on.

These same data were also listed under a study on T cells expressing NK-cell markers.

The receptor was derived from a woman aged 18-29 years in good health. Sequences were obtained from PBMCs.

Here the CDR3 DNA reads TGCAGCGTGGCAGGGGGCGACCCACGCTACGAGCAGTACTTC. This gives the protein CSVAGGDPRYEQYF. J is TRBJ2-7 and V is TRBV29-1; 8 nucleotides agree with TRBD1. Germline loops: CDR1 SQVTM, CDR2 ANQGSEA. V was pared by 6 bases and J by 3 bases, with 10 bases of the junction left unmatched. CDR3 size: 14 residues.